Following are 5 T cell receptor beta chains from one sample sequenced in a study of T cells in Graves' hyperthyroidism and ophthalmopathy. TCR beta CDR3 region amplification was performed from RNA transcripts. The TCR CDR3 was amplified in a first-round RT-PCR using the HTBI primer set. TCRdb reprocessed the multiplex PCR reads with MiXCR, giving one entry per CDR3 protein. This sample has 300,000 to 450,000 distinct CDR3 sequences, with about 15% found just once. The sample comprised blood. The receptor source for this set is a woman between 18 and 29 years old with Graves' hyperthyroidism that later progressed to Graves' ophthalmopathy.

This clonotype appeared many times. The rearrangement links TRBV28 to TRBJ2-7; D is possibly TRBD2 (6 bases). The CDR3 is made up of 11 amino acids. Germline V lookup: CDR1 MDHEN, CDR2 SYDVKM. CDR3 in DNA: TGTGCTTCCAGCGGCCGGGGGGAGCAGTACTTC. Protein product: CASSGRGEQYF. Complete variable domain (other parts from reference TRBV28 and TRBJ2-7): DVKVTQSSRYLVKRTGEKVFLECVQDMDHENMFWYRQDPGLGLRLIYFSYDVKMKEKGDIPEGYSVSREKKERFSLILESASTNQTSMYLCASSGRGEQYFGPGTRLTVT.

The table lists this clonotype with many counts. CDR3 protein: CSAEDSGTSSYEQYF. CDR3 DNA: TGCAGTGCTGAAGATTCCGGGACTAGCTCCTACGAGCAGTACTTC. V gene TRBV20-1 combines with J gene TRBJ2-7; 8 bases match TRBD2. The CDR3 consists of 15 residues. The V segment lost 5 bases and the J segment 0 bases; nucleotides outside the gene matches: 9. Germline V gene sequence: CDR1 DFQATT, CDR2 SNEGSKA (reference sequence).

On this clonotype itself: A much larger clone sits a single nucleotide away, making a read error possible. The V and J genes are TRBV6-2 or TRBV6-3 and TRBJ2-5, with D perhaps TRBD1 (6 bases). The CDR3 is 15 residues long. The germline gives CDR1 MNHEY, CDR2 SVGEGT. Between the trimmed V and J ends, which lost 2 bases and 4 bases, there was a span of 14 bases. The CDR3 loop reads CASSYSLGGVETQYF. The CDR3 bases are TGTGCCAGCAGTTACAGCCTAGGGGGAGTAGAGACCCAGTACTTC.

This clonotype occurred a few times. This chain joins TRBV19 and TRBJ1-5; D unresolved. From germline, CDR1 is LNHDA and CDR2 SQIVND (reference sequence). This CDR3 has 15 residues. With 1 base removed from V and 1 base from J, the gap between germline ends came to 8 bases. The CDR3 loop reads CASSIALASNQPQHF. DNA for the CDR3: TGTGCCAGTAGTATAGCGTTGGCAAGCAATCAGCCCCAGCATTTT.

This clonotype showed up many times. The CDR3 DNA is TGTGCCACCAGCAGAGATTTTGCCGTTGAGCGGGAGGAATCCTACGAGCAGTACTTC. It codes for CATSRDFAVEREESYEQYF. The chain employs TRBV15 and TRBJ2-7; 9 nucleotides align to TRBD2. The length of the CDR3 is 19 residues. Germline CDR1 reads LNHNV; CDR2 reads YYDKDF (reference sequence). The V segment lost 0 bases and the J segment 1 base; nucleotides outside the gene matches: 13. The variable domain in full, completed from reference TRBV15 and TRBJ2-7, reads DAMVIQNPRYQVTQFGKPVTLSCSQTLNHNVMYWYQQKSSQAPKLLFHYYDKDFNNEADTPDNFQSRRPNTSFCFLDIRSPGLGDTAMYLCATSRDFAVEREESYEQYFGPGTRLTVT.